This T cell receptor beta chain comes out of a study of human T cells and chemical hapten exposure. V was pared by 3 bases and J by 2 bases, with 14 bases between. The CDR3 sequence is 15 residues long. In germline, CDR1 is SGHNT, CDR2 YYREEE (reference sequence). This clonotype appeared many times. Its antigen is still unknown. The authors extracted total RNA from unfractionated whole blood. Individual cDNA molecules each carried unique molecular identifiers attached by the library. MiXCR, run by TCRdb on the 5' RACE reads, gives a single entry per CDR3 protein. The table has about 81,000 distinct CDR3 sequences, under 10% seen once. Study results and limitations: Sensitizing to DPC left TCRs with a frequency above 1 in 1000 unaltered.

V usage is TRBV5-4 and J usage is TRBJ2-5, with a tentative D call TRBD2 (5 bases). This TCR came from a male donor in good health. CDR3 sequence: CASSSRTSLQETQYF. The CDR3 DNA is TGTGCCAGCAGCTCCCGGACTTCGCTACAAGAGACCCAGTACTTC.